The sequence of this T cell receptor (beta chain) was determined in a study of tumor-infiltrating lymphocytes in primary liver carcinoma. Across the study: Men and women, 30 to 69 years of age, made up the patients. The number of productive TCRbeta reads per sample ranged from roughly 3.65 to 7.13 million and was similar across tissue types.

CDR3 length equals 15 residues. CDR1 MDHEN and CDR2 SYDVKM come from the germline V gene. V was clipped by 7 bases and J by 3 bases; unmatched bases: 12. Unsorted bulk tissue, about 17-34 mg of it, served as the source for co-extraction of RNA and DNA. Patients diagnosed with primary liver carcinoma received treatment through surgical resection. Each tumor had five separate regions sampled. From roughly 500 ng total RNA, TCR beta cDNA was generated with a primer in the constant region. Three nested multiplex PCR rounds of slightly modified ARM-PCR generated TCR beta libraries. TRBV1-TRBV30 forward primers paired with a C-beta reverse primer were used in the first two PCR rounds, which ran approximately 10 cycles each. TCRdb itself ran the multiplex PCR reads through MiXCR, one entry per CDR3 protein. The top ten hold 8.4% of the sample, which has approximately 110,000 distinct CDR3 sequences, around 64% seen once.

The J gene is TRBJ2-7, the V gene TRBV28, with TRBD1 matching 7 bases. The receptor's source is a woman in her fifties or sixties with primary liver carcinoma and hepatitis B virus infection. The sample comprised liver tumor tissue from sampling region 3. Indicated subset: tumor region T3, left-lateral pole. CDR3: CASTIAEGQCYEQYF. The CDR3 DNA sequence: TGTGCCAGCACCATTGCCGAGGGACAGTGCTACGAGCAGTACTTC.